These 11 T cell receptor beta chains share one sample of origin, sequenced in a study of blood T cell repertoires in COVID-19. The repertoire was sequenced with immunoSEQ multiplex PCR; TCRdb's copy has only in-frame clones and lacks some. Here the sample spans some 290,000 clones, about nine tenths being singletons. Sequenced input: peripheral blood. Every receptor here comes from a woman younger than 45 with COVID-19, enrolled during active disease.

This clone was seen only once. This rearrangement joins TRBV5-1 to TRBJ2-2; D may be TRBD2 (6 bases). V was pared by 4 bases and J by 0 bases, with 19 bases between. CDR3 size: 18 residues. CDR1 and CDR2 from the germline V gene are SGHRS and YFSETQ. CDR3 coding DNA: TGCGCCAGCAGCCCCCAATGGGGCGGGGCCTCGAACACCGGGGAGCTGTTTTTT. This codes for CASSPQWGGASNTGELFF.

This clone was seen only once. V usage is TRBV19 and J usage is TRBJ2-1, with TRBD2 identical over 8 bases. Per the germline V gene, CDR1 is LNHDA and CDR2 is SQIVND (reference sequence). The CDR3 has 15 amino acids. Trimming took 6 bases from V and 3 from J; bases not matched to a gene: 7. The CDR3 is CASRDGGAGYNEQFF. In DNA form, the CDR3 reads TGTGCCAGTAGGGACGGGGGGGCCGGCTACAATGAGCAGTTCTTC.

This chain joins TRBV6-4 and TRBJ2-1; 8 bases line up with TRBD1. V dropped 0 bases and J dropped 8; count of bases not matched to a gene: 3. Germline V lookup: CDR1 MRHNA, CDR2 SNTAGT. The CDR3 totals 14 residues. For the CDR3, the DNA is TGTGCCAGCAGTGACTCGCAGGGGGCGGATGAGCAGTTCTTC. It yields the protein CASSDSQGADEQFF.

The chain links TRBV2 to TRBJ1-1; D gene unclear. Germline V gene data show CDR1 as SNHLY and CDR2 as FYNNEI. The V and J ends lost 6 bases and 1 base respectively, with 9 bases between them. This CDR3 has 13 residues. CDR3 sequence: CASSQDKNTEAFF. CDR3 nucleotides: TGTGCCAGCAGCCAGGATAAGAACACTGAAGCTTTCTTT.

This chain's CDR3 is CASKGPGALNTEAFF. In DNA form, the CDR3 reads TGTGCCAGCAAAGGGCCAGGGGCACTGAACACTGAAGCTTTCTTT. The chain employs TRBV6-5 and TRBJ1-1, with D tentatively TRBD1 (6 bases). CDR1 and CDR2 from the germline V gene are MNHEY and SVGAGI. The V end was cut by 7 bases, the J end by 0 bases, with 15 bases between. The CDR3 is 15 amino acids.

The rearrangement joins TRBV6-5 to TRBJ2-1; 8 bases line up with TRBD1. The germline CDR1 and CDR2 sequences are MNHEY and SVGAGI. Trimming at V came to 11 bases and at J to 7 bases, leaving 4 bases not matched to a gene. The CDR3 length is 11 residues. CDR3 DNA: TGTGCCGTCCACAGGGGGAATGAGCAGTTCTTC. This encodes CAVHRGNEQFF.

CDR3 coding DNA: TGTGCCAGCAGTTTAACCCAGGGGACCTATGGCTACACCTTC. Its protein product is CASSLTQGTYGYTF. V gene TRBV27 combines with J gene TRBJ1-2, with a possible D match to TRBD1 (6 bases). With 2 bases removed from V and 4 bases from J, the gap between germline ends came to 11 bases. Germline V gene data show CDR1 as MNHEY and CDR2 as SMNVEV (reference sequence). The CDR3 sequence is 14 residues long.

This sequence joins TRBV19 and TRBJ1-6; tentative D call: TRBD1 (6 bases). The CDR3 is made up of 16 amino acids. Germline CDR1 and CDR2: LNHDA and SQIVND (reference sequence). V lost 5 bases to trimming and J lost 6 bases, with 17 bases between them. CDR3 DNA: TGTGCCAGTAGTCCCGAGGGGGGGAGGATTAATTCACCCCTCCACTTT. Translation: CASSPEGGRINSPLHF.

The V call is TRBV2, the J call TRBJ2-7; TRBD2 might be the D (5 bases). The germline gives CDR1 SNHLY, CDR2 FYNNEI. Trimming cost V 7 bases and J 7 bases, with 11 bases left between them. The CDR3 consists of 11 residues. CDR3 loop: CASTASGEQYF. CDR3 bases: TGTGCCAGCACCGCCTCGGGAGAGCAGTACTTC. Looking up the rest from reference TRBV2 and TRBJ2-7 gives the full variable domain: EPEVTQTPSHQVTQMGQEVILRCVPISNHLYFYWYRQILGQKVEFLVSFYNNEISEKSEIFDDQFSVERPDGSNFTLKIRSTKLEDSAMYFCASTASGEQYFGPGTRLTVT.

The CDR3 loop reads CASSEDGGGADTQYF. The CDR3 nucleotides are TGTGCCAGCAGTGAAGACGGGGGGGGCGCAGATACGCAGTATTTT. This chain uses TRBV6-1 with TRBJ2-3, with 8 positions matching TRBD2. V gave up 1 base and J gave up 4 bases; unmatched junction bases: 4. Germline V lookup: CDR1 MNHNS, CDR2 SASEGT. This CDR3 spans 15 amino acids.

V usage is TRBV28 and J usage is TRBJ1-6, with D perhaps TRBD1 (5 bases). CDR1 is MDHEN, CDR2 SYDVKM, per germline. V was clipped by 3 bases and J by 10 bases, with 13 bases between them. CDR3 length equals 14 residues. The CDR3 sequence: CASSFPTGGSPLHF. The CDR3 DNA reads as TGTGCCAGCAGTTTTCCGACGGGGGGATCACCCCTCCACTTT.